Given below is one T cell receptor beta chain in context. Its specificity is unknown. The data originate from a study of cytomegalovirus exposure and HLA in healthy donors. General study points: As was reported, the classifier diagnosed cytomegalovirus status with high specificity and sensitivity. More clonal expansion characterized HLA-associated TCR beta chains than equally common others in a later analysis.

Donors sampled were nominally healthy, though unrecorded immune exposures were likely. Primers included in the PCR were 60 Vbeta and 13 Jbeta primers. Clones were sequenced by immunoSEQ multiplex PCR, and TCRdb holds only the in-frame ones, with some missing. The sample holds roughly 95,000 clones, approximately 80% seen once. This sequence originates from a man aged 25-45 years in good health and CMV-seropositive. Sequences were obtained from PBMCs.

CDR3 region: CASSQGAGVGTGSEKLFF. The DNA for the CDR3 is TGCGCCAGCAGCCAAGGGGCGGGGGTCGGGACAGGGAGTGAAAAACTGTTTTTT. The rearrangement uses TRBV4-1 and TRBJ1-4, with TRBD1 identical over 9 bases. Germline trimming cut 1 base from V and 7 bases from J; bases unmatched to any gene: 13. Germline CDR1 MGHRA, CDR2 YSYEKL. The CDR3 spans 18 residues.